The present entry profiles one T cell receptor (beta chain) with its context. Its matching antigen is unknown. An Oncomine TCR Beta short-read assay was used to sequence the DNA from cultured CD4+ T cells. A single record per CDR3 protein comes from TCRdb applying MiXCR to the PCR reads. Of under 25,000 distinct CDR3 sequences listed, roughly 46% are singletons. Treatment indicated: approximately 11-day PBMC culture with coronavirus spike peptide pools or control peptides (ViraFEST assay). It was after 10 days of culture that CD4+ T cells were isolated by negative selection. The data belong to a study of vaccination and CD4 T cells after COVID-19. Across the whole study: At a median approximately 71 days (range 14 to 241) after dose two, post-vaccine samples were obtained. Some control cultures received a CEFX pool, which served as the positive control. Others received an HIV-1 Nef pool or no peptide.

Germline V gene lookup returns CDR1 LGHNA and CDR2 YNFKEQ. The CDR3 is 16 residues long. V was pared by 1 base and J by 1 base, with 6 bases of the junction left unmatched. Sequences were derived from CD4+ T cells from blood, cultured in vitro, sampled after SARS-CoV-2 vaccination. The source is a human donor who had recovered from COVID-19. The rearrangement uses TRBV4-2 and TRBJ1-1, with TRBD1 matching over 7 bases. CDR3 region: CASSQGQGFENTEAFF. DNA for the CDR3: TGTGCCAGCAGCCAAGGACAGGGCTTTGAGAACACTGAAGCTTTCTTT.